This T cell receptor beta chain was found in a study of post-analysis software for immune sequencing data. The germline gives CDR1 SGDLS, CDR2 YYNGEE. V shed 3 bases, J shed 2 bases, and the junction held 17 bases outside the gene matches. The CDR3 covers 19 residues. Researchers reported that TCR beta cDNA libraries carried unique molecular identifiers. Via MiXCR, TCRdb re-called the PCR reads, giving one row per CDR3 protein. The sample gives roughly 670,000 distinct CDR3 sequences, 55% to 60% of which show up once; roughly 10% is in the top ten. To note about this clonotype: Its specificity is not known.

Regarding the study as a whole: Samples made in the same batch grouped tightly together by F measure. TRBV5-6, TRBV5-1 and TRBV20-1 belonged to a set of roughly five TRBV segments that were more frequent in patients than controls.

This TCR was sampled from a girl aged 2-10 years with multiple sclerosis. Sample: blood. V and J are TRBV9 and TRBJ2-1, with TRBD1 matching 7 bases. CDR3 nucleotides: TGTGCCAGCAGCGCCCCCCGGGACAGCAAACGAAACACCTACAATGAGCAGTTCTTC. Translating gives CASSAPRDSKRNTYNEQFF.